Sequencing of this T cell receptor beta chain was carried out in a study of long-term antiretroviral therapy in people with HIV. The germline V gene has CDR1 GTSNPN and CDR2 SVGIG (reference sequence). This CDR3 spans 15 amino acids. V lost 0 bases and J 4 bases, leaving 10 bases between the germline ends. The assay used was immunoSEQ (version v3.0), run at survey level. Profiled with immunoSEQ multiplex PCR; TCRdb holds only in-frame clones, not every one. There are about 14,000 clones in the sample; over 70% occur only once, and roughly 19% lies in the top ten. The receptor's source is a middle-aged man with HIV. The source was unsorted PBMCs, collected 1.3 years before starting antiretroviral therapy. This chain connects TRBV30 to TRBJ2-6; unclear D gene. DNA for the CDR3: TGTGCCTGGAGTGTATGGTTCGGGGGGGCCAACGTCCTGACTTTC. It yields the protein CAWSVWFGGANVLTF.